These T cell receptor beta chains were read from a single sample in a study of blood T cell repertoires in COVID-19. Sequencing used immunoSEQ multiplex PCR; TCRdb keeps in-frame clones, though not all of them. This sample has about 500,000 clones; about nine tenths occur once, and the top ten carry around 0.7%. Material for sequencing was PBMCs or T cells enriched from blood (not recorded which). All receptors come from a young woman who had recovered from COVID-19. CDR3s include the opening cysteine and the closing phenylalanine or tryptophan. A D gene is named only where the DNA matches it firmly. Clone size is not always given. Where it is, it says once, few, many or a class for expanded clones.

d_call	v_call	clone_size	j_call	cdr3_nt	cdr3_aa
-	TRBV10-2	-	TRBJ2-7	TGCGCCAGCAGTGAGTTGTGGGGCACCTACGAGCAGTACTTC	CASSELWGTYEQYF
-	TRBV19	-	TRBJ2-5	TGTGCCAGTAGTCCCCGCAGGGGCGTCCTTGATTTGGAGACCCAGTACTTC	CASSPRRGVLDLETQYF
-	TRBV7-9	-	TRBJ2-1	TGTGCCAGCAGCCCCCGGCGGGACAATGAGCAGTTCTTC	CASSPRRDNEQFF
-	TRBV12-3/TRBV12-4	-	TRBJ2-1	TGTGCCAGCAGTTTGTTGCGGGGGCTGGAGCAGTTCTTC	CASSLLRGLEQFF
TRBD1	TRBV5-4	-	TRBJ2-7	TGTGCCAGCAGCCTCGACAGGGCGGCCTACGAGCAGTACTTC	CASSLDRAAYEQYF
-	TRBV21-1	-	TRBJ2-5	TGTGCCAGCAGCAAGTTCGGAAGCGGGGGTGGGGAGACCCAGTACTTC	CASSKFGSGGGETQYF
-	TRBV7-2	-	TRBJ2-7	TGTGCCAGCAGCTTATGGGCGGGGACCTACGAGCAGTACTTC	CASSLWAGTYEQYF
TRBD1	TRBV6-5	-	TRBJ1-2	TGTGCCAGCCGACAGGGGGCGGCAAACTATGGCTACACCTTC	CASRQGAANYGYTF
TRBD1	TRBV27	-	TRBJ2-6	TGTGCCAGCAGTACAGGGGGCGCTGGGGCCAACGTCCTGACTTTC	CASSTGGAGANVLTF
TRBD2	TRBV7-8	few	TRBJ2-1	TGTGCCAGCAGCTCGACTAGCGGGCCTCACAATGAGCAGTTCTTC	CASSSTSGPHNEQFF
TRBD2	TRBV5-8	-	TRBJ2-7	TGTGCCAGCAGCTTGGGTAGTAGCGGGGATCACTACGAGCAGTACTTC	CASSLGSSGDHYEQYF
TRBD2	TRBV5-8	-	TRBJ2-3	TGTGCCAGCAACCCTTGGGGGGGAGCAGATACGCAGTATTTT	CASNPWGGADTQYF
-	TRBV5-1	-	TRBJ2-7	TGCGCCAGCAGCCGAGTCCCCCCAGCATCTTTACAGGGAATTTCCTACGAGCAGTACTTC	CASSRVPPASLQGISYEQYF
-	TRBV4-1	-	TRBJ1-4	TGCGCCAGCAGCCAAGCCTCGACAGCGACTAATGAAAAACTGTTTTTT	CASSQASTATNEKLFF
TRBD2	TRBV2	once	TRBJ2-3	TGTGCCAGCAACCTAGCGGGGGGAGATACGCAGTATTTT	CASNLAGGDTQYF
-	TRBV2	-	TRBJ1-5	TGTGCCAGCAGTGAAACAGGGTCGGGTCAGCCCCAGCATTTT	CASSETGSGQPQHF
TRBD1	TRBV29-1	-	TRBJ1-2	TGCAGCGGAGGGACAGGGAACAACTATGGCTACACCTTC	CSGGTGNNYGYTF
-	TRBV5-1	-	TRBJ2-3	TGCGCCAGCAGCCCCAACCCCCGGGGTGAAGGGAGAGATACGCAGTATTTT	CASSPNPRGEGRDTQYF
-	TRBV7-9	many	TRBJ1-1	TGTGCCAGCAGCTTTAGCATGAACACTGAAGCTTTCTTT	CASSFSMNTEAFF
TRBD1	TRBV9	-	TRBJ2-2	TGTGCCAGCAGCGCTGACAGGGGCCCGAACACCGGGGAGCTGTTTTTT	CASSADRGPNTGELFF
-	TRBV27	-	TRBJ1-2	TGTGCCAGCAGTCCTGGCGGAGGGAGTAGCTATGGCTACACCTTC	CASSPGGGSSYGYTF
TRBD1	TRBV12-3/TRBV12-4	-	TRBJ1-1	TGTGCCAGCACTGGAGGACAGGGGGGTGAAGCTTTCTTT	CASTGGQGGEAFF
TRBD1	TRBV19	-	TRBJ2-5	TGTGCCAGTAGTATGCGAGGGGGCTCGGAGACCCAGTACTTC	CASSMRGGSETQYF
-	TRBV30	-	TRBJ1-1	TGTGCCTGGACCGGTGGAGGGGCGGCTGAAGCTTTCTTT	CAWTGGGAAEAFF
-	TRBV6-1	-	TRBJ1-1	TGTGCCAGCAGCCCGGGGGGGGCTGGGACTGAAGCTTTCTTT	CASSPGGAGTEAFF
-	TRBV11-2	once	TRBJ1-2	TGTGCCAGCAGCCGGAGACAGGCGAGCTATGGCTACACCTTC	CASSRRQASYGYTF
-	TRBV5-4	once	TRBJ1-4	TGTGCCAGCCGGGGGGCTATTGATGAAAAACTGTTTTTT	CASRGAIDEKLFF
TRBD1	TRBV19	-	TRBJ2-7	TGTGCCAGTAGTAATAGAGGACAGGGGTCGTACGAGCAGTACTTC	CASSNRGQGSYEQYF
-	TRBV5-4	few	TRBJ2-5	TGTGCCAGCAGCTTGAAACAGGGTCAAGAGACCCAGTACTTC	CASSLKQGQETQYF
-	TRBV5-1	-	TRBJ1-6	TGCGCCAGCAGCCCCGGACAGAATAATTCACCCCTCCACTTT	CASSPGQNNSPLHF
-	TRBV25-1	few	TRBJ2-7	TGTGCCAGCAGTCAAGGGGGAGCAGTCGACGAGCAGTACTTC	CASSQGGAVDEQYF
TRBD2	TRBV30	-	TRBJ2-5	TGTGCCTGGTCTCCTTCGCGGGGGGGCGGAGAGACCCAGTACTTC	CAWSPSRGGGETQYF
TRBD2	TRBV7-2	-	TRBJ2-3	TGTGCCAGCAGCTCCTCGGGCGGGGGGGCTTCTAGCACAGATACGCAGTATTTT	CASSSSGGGASSTDTQYF
-	TRBV19	-	TRBJ1-1	TGTGCCAGTAGTATCCAGGGGAACCCGAACACTGAAGCTTTCTTT	CASSIQGNPNTEAFF
-	TRBV2	-	TRBJ2-5	TGTGCCAGCAAAGAAGTACTTAGTAGCGAGACCCAGTACTTC	CASKEVLSSETQYF
-	TRBV6-5	-	TRBJ2-7	TGTGCCAGCATCCCACGGGGTGGCGGCTACGAGCAGTACTTC	CASIPRGGGYEQYF